The 31 T cell receptor beta chains listed next were all sequenced from one sample in a study of neurological immune-mediated disorders. Using its own MiXCR run on the 5' RACE reads, TCRdb lists one record per CDR3 protein. The sample shows 39,000 or so distinct CDR3 sequences, 2% to 3% of them seen only once. Source material: PBMCs. All receptors derive from a man younger than 45 with multiple sclerosis.

In this sample, this clonotype turned up many times. The rearrangement joins TRBV7-6 to TRBJ1-2; TRBD1 might be the D (5 bases). The CDR3 spans 14 residues. Germline V gives CDR1 SGHVS, CDR2 FNYEAQ. Trimming took off 1 base at V and 2 bases at J, with 8 bases between the two ends. The CDR3 protein is CASSLDRRNYGYTF. CDR3 sequence (DNA): TGTGCCAGCAGCTTAGACAGGAGGAACTATGGCTACACCTTC.

The table lists this clonotype with many counts. The rearrangement joins TRBV12-3 or TRBV12-4 to TRBJ2-7; TRBD2 matches 10 bases. V shed 6 bases and J 3 bases; nucleotides not matched to a gene: 8. This CDR3 comprises 15 residues. This chain's CDR3 is CASSLSGRTSYEQYF. Written as DNA, the CDR3 is TGTGCCAGCAGCCTTAGCGGGAGGACGAGCTACGAGCAGTACTTC.

Concerning this clonotype: This may be a read error: a much more frequent sequence differs by one nucleotide. The CDR3 does not end in the conserved phenylalanine or tryptophan, so this is likely a read error. The chain combines TRBV11-2 with TRBJ2-7; D not resolved. The CDR3 contains 12 residues. Per germline, CDR1 SGHAT and CDR2 FQNNGV. The V and J ends lost 4 bases and 4 bases respectively, with 8 bases between them. The CDR3 nucleotides are TGTGCCAGCAGCTCCGATGAATACGAGCAGTACATC. Its translation: CASSSDEYEQYI.

This clonotype was recorded many times. This chain uses TRBV7-9 with TRBJ2-2; TRBD2 matches at 7 bases. CDR3 length equals 16 residues. Per germline, CDR1 SEHNR and CDR2 FQNEAQ (reference sequence). J was trimmed by 5 bases and V by 4 bases; bases with no gene match: 10. The CDR3 DNA reads as TGTGCCAGCAGCTCTATGGCGGGGGTGAAGACCGGGGAGCTGTTTTTT. This sequence encodes CASSSMAGVKTGELFF.

The chain employs TRBV4-1 and TRBJ2-7; 7 bases are a match to TRBD1. The CDR3 spans 14 residues. V lost 4 bases and J lost 0; bases outside the gene matches: 3. Germline loops: CDR1 MGHRA, CDR2 YSYEKL. The CDR3 DNA follows: TGCGCCAGCAGCCGACAGGGAAACTCCTACGAGCAGTACTTC. Translating it yields CASSRQGNSYEQYF.

The table lists this clonotype with many counts. The chain joins TRBV4-3 to TRBJ1-6; no firm D call. Germline values: CDR1 LGHNA, CDR2 YSLEER. CDR3 length equals 16 residues. The V end lost 4 bases, the J end lost 7 bases, and 17 bases lay between the germline ends. The CDR3 DNA follows: TGCGCCAGCAGCCCGACCTGGAGGGCGAAAAATTCACCCCTCCACTTT. Protein product: CASSPTWRAKNSPLHF.

This clonotype occurred many times. The chain couples TRBV10-3 to TRBJ2-5; no definite D call. Trimming removed 3 bases at V and 1 base at J, with 6 bases between. In germline, CDR1 is ENHRY, CDR2 SYGVKD. The CDR3 is 13 amino acids. Written as DNA, the CDR3 is TGTGCCATCAGTGACAGACTCCAAGAGACCCAGTACTTC. Translating gives CAISDRLQETQYF.

This clonotype was seen many times. V and J are TRBV20-1 and TRBJ2-7; TRBD2 agrees at 8 bases. Germline trimming cut 6 bases from V and 4 bases from J; bases unmatched to any gene: 8. Germline V CDR1 and CDR2: DFQATT, SNEGSKA (reference sequence). The CDR3 totals 13 residues. The CDR3 nucleotides read TGCAGTGCCCGGGAGGGACTCTCTTACGAGCAGTACTTC. This codes for CSAREGLSYEQYF.

In this sample, this clonotype turned up many times. The rearrangement uses TRBV12-3 or TRBV12-4 and TRBJ1-5; no reliable D call. This CDR3 has 14 residues. V gave up 7 bases and J gave up 3 bases, with 13 bases separating them. The CDR3 region is CASTIGPYNQPQHF. The DNA for the CDR3 is TGTGCCAGCACCATCGGGCCTTACAATCAGCCCCAGCATTTT.

At least ten counts were recorded for this clonotype. The chain recombines TRBV10-3 with TRBJ1-5; D unclear. This CDR3 has 12 residues. V was cut by 2 bases and J by 8 bases, with 7 bases left in between. Germline assignment: CDR1 ENHRY and CDR2 SYGVKD. CDR3 amino acids: CAISENREPQHF. Written as DNA, the CDR3 is TGTGCCATCAGTGAGAATCGGGAGCCCCAGCATTTT.

This clonotype appeared many times. The J gene is TRBJ1-5, the V gene TRBV4-1, with D possibly matching TRBD1 (6 bases). Trimming left V 4 bases short and J 4 bases short, with 14 bases between. The germline V gene encodes CDR1 MGHRA and CDR2 YSYEKL. CDR3 length: 15 amino acids. The CDR3 DNA reads as TGCGCCAGCAGCCCTTGGACAGAAAGGAATCAGCCCCAGCATTTT. It yields the protein CASSPWTERNQPQHF.

Many counts were recorded for this clonotype. The V gene is TRBV6-6, the J gene TRBJ1-5; no clear D. The CDR3 totals 12 residues. The germline V gene has CDR1 MNHNY and CDR2 SVGAGI (reference sequence). The V gene lost 10 bases and the J gene lost 6 bases, with 13 bases spanning the gap. The CDR3 DNA reads as TGTGCCACCCGGGGTGGTAGTCAGCCCCAGCATTTT. It translates to CATRGGSQPQHF.

This clonotype came up many times. The gene calls are TRBV10-3 and TRBJ2-5; D is perhaps TRBD2 (6 bases). Trimming shortened V by 11 bases and J by 4 bases, and 17 bases separated the two germline ends. CDR3 length equals 13 residues. CDR1 and CDR2 from the germline V gene are ENHRY and SYGVKD. The CDR3: CAVSEAGRETQYF. The CDR3, as DNA: TGTGCCGTTTCGGAGGCGGGAAGAGAGACCCAGTACTTC.

This clonotype has just a few counts. The gene calls are TRBV6-5 and TRBJ2-3; TRBD1 is a possible D gene (6 bases). The CDR3 is 14 amino acids. Germline V CDR1 and CDR2: MNHEY, SVGAGI. V lost 8 bases, J lost 0 bases, and 12 bases lay in between. CDR3: CASAYGGSTDTQYF. The CDR3 DNA follows: TGTGCCAGCGCGTATGGGGGCAGCACAGATACGCAGTATTTT.

This rearrangement joins TRBV25-1 to TRBJ1-6; no definite D call. The CDR3 sequence is 13 residues long. The germline V gene encodes CDR1 MGHDK and CDR2 SYGVNS. V was clipped by 3 bases and J by 10 bases, with 10 bases between them. CDR3 protein: CASSDWVASPLHF. CDR3 coding DNA: TGTGCCAGCAGTGACTGGGTGGCCTCACCCCTCCACTTT.

This clonotype occurred many times. The chain has TRBV5-1 and TRBJ2-3, with D possibly being TRBD1 or TRBD2 (6 bases each). Germline assignment: CDR1 SGHRS and CDR2 YFSETQ. The CDR3 runs 14 residues. Trimming cost V 0 bases and J 4 bases, with 9 bases left between them. The CDR3 DNA reads TGCGCCAGCAGCTTGGCGGGGGCCTCAGATACGCAGTATTTT. Amino acid sequence: CASSLAGASDTQYF.

This clonotype came up many times. The rearrangement links TRBV7-6 to TRBJ2-7; D gene uncertain. There are 13 residues in the CDR3. Germline assignment: CDR1 SGHVS and CDR2 FNYEAQ. Deletions cut 4 bases from V and 4 bases from J, with 11 bases between. Here the CDR3 reads CASSSHLGYEQYF. CDR3 DNA: TGTGCCAGCAGCTCCCATCTGGGTTACGAGCAGTACTTC.

This clonotype was counted ten times or more. The rearrangement links TRBV20-1 to TRBJ1-1; TRBD1 agrees at 7 bases. CDR1 is DFQATT, CDR2 SNEGSKA, per germline (reference sequence). The CDR3 loop spans 14 amino acids. The V segment lost 6 bases and the J segment 4 bases; nucleotides outside the gene matches: 11. The CDR3 reads CSAPDPGQITEAFF. The CDR3 region has the DNA TGCAGTGCCCCAGATCCGGGACAGATCACTGAAGCTTTCTTT.

This clonotype was counted ten times or more. For the CDR3, the DNA is TGTGCCAGTAAGGGGAGTGTAAAGGGGGCTACGCAGTATTTT. Amino acid sequence: CASKGSVKGATQYF. V and J are TRBV12-3 or TRBV12-4 and TRBJ2-3, with 7 nucleotides matching TRBD1. The CDR3 covers 14 residues. The V segment lost 9 bases and the J segment 8 bases; nucleotides outside the gene matches: 14.

In its sample, this clonotype was seen many times. The V gene is TRBV7-9, the J gene TRBJ1-1; a possible D gene is TRBD1 (6 bases). Germline V gene data show CDR1 as SEHNR and CDR2 as FQNEAQ (reference sequence). V was shortened by 5 bases and J by 3 bases, with 16 bases between the two germline ends. The CDR3 covers 15 residues. This chain's CDR3 is CASSREGGVDTEAFF. The CDR3 coding sequence is TGTGCCAGCAGCCGTGAGGGGGGGGTCGACACTGAAGCTTTCTTT.

This clonotype was counted ten times or more. This chain joins TRBV20-1 and TRBJ2-3; no clear D. V was pared by 3 bases and J by 5 bases, with 6 bases between. Germline V CDR1 and CDR2: DFQATT, SNEGSKA (reference sequence). This CDR3 has 11 amino acids. This CDR3 reads CSASRGDTQYF. CDR3 nucleotide sequence: TGCAGTGCTAGTCGAGGAGATACGCAGTATTTT.

There are many counts of this clonotype. The chain uses TRBV7-2 and TRBJ2-5; D might be TRBD1 or TRBD2, each matching 5 bases. Trimming removed 6 bases from V and 5 bases from J, with 22 bases in between. This CDR3 is 16 amino acids long. Germline V gene sequence: CDR1 SGHTA, CDR2 FQGNSA. The CDR3 nucleotides are TGTGCCAGCAGACGCCGGGGCCCCGGGTCCCCCGAGACCCAGTACTTC. Translating gives CASRRRGPGSPETQYF. Looking up the rest from reference TRBV7-2 and TRBJ2-5 gives the full variable domain: GAGVSQSPSNKVTEKGKDVELRCDPISGHTALYWYRQSLGQGLEFLIYFQGNSAPDKSGLPSDRFSAERTGGSVSTLTIQRTQQEDSAVYLCASRRRGPGSPETQYFGPGTRLLVL.

This clonotype came up many times. The genes are TRBV5-1 and TRBJ2-3; D is unclear. V was shortened by 2 bases and J by 6 bases, with 10 bases between the two germline ends. Germline V gene lookup returns CDR1 SGHRS and CDR2 YFSETQ. This CDR3 region has 13 residues. The CDR3 DNA sequence: TGCGCCAGCAGCTTTCCACTATCGGATACGCAGTATTTT. Its protein is CASSFPLSDTQYF.

This clonotype showed up many times. The chain joins TRBV7-6 to TRBJ2-3; 13 bases fit TRBD2. V lost 6 bases to trimming and J lost 5 bases; unmatched junction nucleotides: 5. Germline V gives CDR1 SGHVS, CDR2 FNYEAQ. This CDR3 comprises 15 residues. The CDR3 DNA is TGTGCCAGCAGTTGGACTAGCGGGAGTGGAGATACGCAGTATTTT. This codes for CASSWTSGSGDTQYF.

This clonotype turned up a few times. This could be a read error, since a much larger clone is one nucleotide away. The CDR3 does not close with the conserved phenylalanine or tryptophan, likely indicating a read error. The V call is TRBV5-1, the J call TRBJ2-7; 13 nucleotides line up with TRBD2. The length of the CDR3 is 15 residues. V lost 0 bases to trimming and J lost 4 bases; unmatched junction nucleotides: 1. The germline CDR1 and CDR2 sequences are SGHRS and YFSETQ. The CDR3 region has the DNA TGCGCCAGCAGCTTGGGGACTAGCGGGGGTTACGAGCAGTACTGC. As protein: CASSLGTSGGYEQYC.

The V and J genes are TRBV20-1 and TRBJ2-7, with D hard to call. Germline CDR1 reads DFQATT; CDR2 reads SNEGSKA (reference sequence). The V end was cut by 6 bases, the J end by 3 bases, with 15 bases between. The CDR3 runs 13 residues. The CDR3, as DNA: TGCAGTGCATGGTCGGGTGATCGCTACGAGCAGTACTTC. Protein product: CSAWSGDRYEQYF.

This clonotype was recorded at least ten times. The rearrangement uses TRBV20-1 and TRBJ2-3; 7 nucleotides align to TRBD2. The CDR3 spans 17 residues. Germline CDR1 and CDR2: DFQATT and SNEGSKA (reference sequence). Losses at the gene ends were 6 bases for V and 3 bases for J; bases not matched to a gene: 18. CDR3 in amino acids: CSARWAGVRTRTDTQYF. DNA of the CDR3: TGCAGTGCCCGTTGGGCGGGAGTGCGAACACGAACAGATACGCAGTATTTT.

This clonotype was seen many times. The CDR3 DNA is TGCGCCAGCAGCTTTCTTGGGGACTACGAGCAGTACTTC. Encoded protein: CASSFLGDYEQYF. The chain is built from TRBV5-1 and TRBJ2-7, with D uncertain. The CDR3 covers 13 residues. V dropped 2 bases and J dropped 3 bases, with 9 bases sitting between them. Germline V gene sequence: CDR1 SGHRS, CDR2 YFSETQ.

This clonotype was counted at least ten times. V usage is TRBV7-2 and J usage is TRBJ2-1, with a possible D match to TRBD1 (5 bases). V lost 4 bases and J 1 base, leaving 8 bases between the germline ends. CDR3 size: 14 residues. Germline V gene sequence: CDR1 SGHTA, CDR2 FQGNSA. The chain's CDR3 is CASSSDSSYNEQFF. CDR3 in DNA: TGTGCCAGCAGCTCAGACAGTTCCTACAATGAGCAGTTCTTC.

This clonotype was recorded at least ten times. J is TRBJ2-7 and V is TRBV7-6; either TRBD1 or TRBD2 may fit D (5 bases each). The V and J ends lost 1 base and 4 bases respectively, with 11 bases between them. Germline V gives CDR1 SGHVS, CDR2 FNYEAQ. The CDR3 extends over 14 amino acids. CDR3 nucleotides: TGTGCCAGCAGCTTAGGGGACGGAGGATACGAGCAGTACTTC. It is translated as CASSLGDGGYEQYF. The complete variable domain, with remaining parts taken from reference TRBV7-6 and TRBJ2-7, reads GAGVSQSPRYKVTKRGQDVALRCDPISGHVSLYWYRQALGQGPEFLTYFNYEAQQDKSGLPNDRFSAERPEGSISTLTIQRTEQRDSAMYRCASSLGDGGYEQYFGPGTRLTVT.

This clonotype has a count of ten or more. The J gene is TRBJ1-1, the V gene TRBV5-1, with D uncertain. Germline V gives CDR1 SGHRS, CDR2 YFSETQ. With 1 base removed from V and 1 base from J, the gap between germline ends came to 17 bases. This CDR3 has 17 residues. Written as DNA, the CDR3 is TGCGCCAGCAGCTTGATGGGCAGATCTGACACGAACACTGAAGCTTTCTTT. It encodes CASSLMGRSDTNTEAFF.